The 26 T cell receptor beta chains in this list originate from one sample, sequenced in a study of blood T cell repertoires in COVID-19. Sequencing used immunoSEQ multiplex PCR; TCRdb keeps in-frame clones, though not all of them. The top ten hold 21% of the sample, which has roughly 80,000 clones, around 80% seen once. The specimen was peripheral blood. These receptors all stem from a human donor in a cohort sampled during active COVID-19.

The chain recombines TRBV28 with TRBJ2-5; a possible D gene is TRBD1 (7 bases). The CDR3 length is 15 residues. V was cut by 5 bases and J by 2 bases, with 15 bases left in between. Germline V lookup: CDR1 MDHEN, CDR2 SYDVKM. Here the CDR3 DNA reads TGTGCCAGCAGTACCGACAGGGAGGCACAAGAGACCCAGTACTTC. It specifies CASSTDREAQETQYF. Full variable domain (rest looked up from reference TRBV28 and TRBJ2-5): DVKVTQSSRYLVKRTGEKVFLECVQDMDHENMFWYRQDPGLGLRLIYFSYDVKMKEKGDIPEGYSVSREKKERFSLILESASTNQTSMYLCASSTDREAQETQYFGPGTRLLVL.

The rearrangement joins TRBV5-1 to TRBJ2-2; possibly TRBD1 for D (5 bases). The ends were cut back, 4 bases at V and 1 base at J, with 11 bases in the middle. This CDR3 is 15 amino acids long. Germline-derived CDR1 and CDR2 are SGHRS and YFSETQ. The CDR3 DNA reads as TGCGCCAGCAGCGAACAAGGGGTGAACACCGGGGAGCTGTTTTTT. This translates into CASSEQGVNTGELFF. The whole variable domain, remainder taken from reference TRBV5-1 and TRBJ2-2, is KAGVTQTPRYLIKTRGQQVTLSCSPISGHRSVSWYQQTPGQGLQFLFEYFSETQRNKGNFPGRFSGRQFSNSRSEMNVSTLELGDSALYLCASSEQGVNTGELFFGEGSRLTVL.

This rearrangement joins TRBV7-8 to TRBJ2-5; 11 positions agree with TRBD2. This CDR3 spans 15 amino acids. Germline V gives CDR1 SGHVS, CDR2 FQNEAQ. J was trimmed by 7 bases and V by 5 bases; bases with no gene match: 9. CDR3 sequence reads: CASSMGLAVRGTQYF. Written as DNA, the CDR3 is TGTGCCAGCAGCATGGGACTAGCGGTCAGGGGGACCCAGTACTTC.

This rearrangement joins TRBV6-6 to TRBJ2-5; 10 bases are a match to TRBD1. The CDR3 is 15 amino acids. Germline CDR1 and CDR2: MNHNY and SVGAGI (reference sequence). Trimming took 2 bases from V and 5 from J; bases not matched to a gene: 5. The CDR3 is CASSYQRTGGETQYF. Written as DNA, the CDR3 is TGTGCCAGCAGTTACCAACGGACAGGGGGGGAGACCCAGTACTTC.

The genes are TRBV7-6 and TRBJ1-5, with unresolved D. Germline CDR1 SGHVS, CDR2 FNYEAQ. The CDR3 spans 15 residues. V lost 6 bases and J lost 0, with 12 bases in between. CDR3 in amino acids: CASSPEGYSNQPQHF. The CDR3 nucleotides are TGTGCCAGCAGTCCGGAGGGTTATAGCAATCAGCCCCAGCATTTT. The complete variable domain, with remaining parts taken from reference TRBV7-6 and TRBJ1-5, reads GAGVSQSPRYKVTKRGQDVALRCDPISGHVSLYWYRQALGQGPEFLTYFNYEAQQDKSGLPNDRFSAERPEGSISTLTIQRTEQRDSAMYRCASSPEGYSNQPQHFGDGTRLSIL.

The chain uses TRBV11-3 and TRBJ2-3; 7 bases line up with TRBD1. This CDR3 is 16 amino acids long. From germline, CDR1 is SGHNT and CDR2 YENEEA. V lost 5 bases, J lost 4 bases, and 12 bases stayed unmatched. CDR3 residues: CASSPGTDVFADTQYF. For the CDR3, the DNA is TGTGCCAGCAGCCCGGGGACAGATGTCTTCGCAGATACGCAGTATTTT.

The chain employs TRBV2 and TRBJ2-7, with TRBD1 matching 7 bases. CDR3 length: 14 residues. Germline CDR1 reads SNHLY; CDR2 reads FYNNEI. Trimming at V came to 4 bases and at J to 8 bases, leaving 11 bases not matched to a gene. CDR3 region: CASSAQGGGTQQYF. CDR3 DNA sequence: TGTGCCAGCAGTGCCCAAGGGGGCGGTACCCAGCAGTACTTC.

The table lists this clone with a count of one. The V gene is TRBV11-2, the J gene TRBJ1-1; D is ambiguous. This CDR3 region has 14 residues. The germline CDR1 and CDR2 sequences are SGHAT and FQNNGV. Trimming removed 3 bases from V and 5 bases from J, with 13 bases in between. CDR3 loop: CASSFSRTRTEAFF. The CDR3 DNA reads as TGTGCCAGCAGCTTTTCTCGGACTCGGACTGAAGCTTTCTTT.

This chain uses TRBV30 with TRBJ2-7; no clear D gene. The CDR3 is 13 amino acids. V was shortened by 2 bases and J by 7 bases, with 15 bases between the two germline ends. The V gene's germline CDR1 is GTSNPN and CDR2 SVGIG (reference sequence). The CDR3 is CAWSSRPDGEQYF. Here the CDR3 DNA reads TGTGCCTGGAGTTCCCGACCCGACGGGGAGCAGTACTTC.

The rearrangement joins TRBV28 to TRBJ2-7, with D perhaps TRBD1 (5 bases). Germline CDR1 and CDR2: MDHEN and SYDVKM. CDR3 size: 13 residues. CDR3 loop: CATKGRQPYEQYF. CDR3 in DNA: TGTGCTACCAAAGGAAGACAGCCCTACGAGCAGTACTTC.

This chain's CDR3 is CASSLLTGGDLSPLHF. CDR3 sequence (DNA): TGTGCCAGCAGTCTCCTAACAGGGGGCGATTTGTCACCCCTCCACTTT. J is TRBJ1-6 and V is TRBV28; 9 nucleotides line up with TRBD1. The trim removed 5 bases at V and 10 bases at J, leaving 12 bases unmatched. CDR3 length: 16 residues. Germline V gene lookup returns CDR1 MDHEN and CDR2 SYDVKM.

This chain links TRBV28 with TRBJ1-4; TRBD1 agrees at 7 bases. Per the germline V gene, CDR1 is MDHEN and CDR2 is SYDVKM. This CDR3 is 14 amino acids long. The V segment lost 2 bases and the J segment 7 bases; nucleotides outside the gene matches: 4. For the CDR3, the DNA is TGTGCCAGCAGTTTACCAGGGACAGCTGAAAAACTGTTTTTT. Translation gives CASSLPGTAEKLFF.

J is TRBJ1-4 and V is TRBV19; 7 bases are shared with TRBD1. Germline assignment: CDR1 LNHDA and CDR2 SQIVND (reference sequence). Unmatched junction bases numbered 0, after V lost 0 bases and J lost 8 bases. This CDR3 region has 13 residues. The CDR3 bases are TGTGCCAGTAGTATAGAGGGACAGGAAAAACTGTTTTTT. This codes for CASSIEGQEKLFF.

The CDR3 DNA sequence: TGTGCCAGCAGCTTAGTTTACCAGGGGGCGGATAATTCACCCCTCCACTTT. Protein product: CASSLVYQGADNSPLHF. V gene TRBV7-6 combines with J gene TRBJ1-6, with 8 bases lining up with TRBD1. V lost 1 base and J lost 5; bases outside the gene matches: 7. Germline CDR1 and CDR2: SGHVS and FNYEAQ. The CDR3 runs to 17 residues.

The chain combines TRBV2 with TRBJ2-3; 7 bases align to TRBD1. Germline CDR1 SNHLY, CDR2 FYNNEI. The CDR3 loop spans 15 amino acids. The V segment lost 4 bases and the J segment 2 bases; nucleotides outside the gene matches: 6. This CDR3 is CASSGQGPSTDTQYF. CDR3 coding DNA: TGTGCCAGCAGTGGACAGGGTCCTTCCACAGATACGCAGTATTTT. The whole variable domain, filled in from reference TRBV2 and TRBJ2-3, reads EPEVTQTPSHQVTQMGQEVILRCVPISNHLYFYWYRQILGQKVEFLVSFYNNEISEKSEIFDDQFSVERPDGSNFTLKIRSTKLEDSAMYFCASSGQGPSTDTQYFGPGTRLTVL.

The rearrangement joins TRBV28 to TRBJ1-5, with 7 bases matching TRBD1. The CDR3 runs to 17 residues. Germline lookup yields CDR1 MDHEN and CDR2 SYDVKM. After removal of 4 bases from V and 0 bases from J, the junction contained 9 bases not matched to a gene. The CDR3 DNA is TGTGCCAGCAGTTCAGAGATGGGACAGTATAGCAATCAGCCCCAGCATTTT. Translation: CASSSEMGQYSNQPQHF.

The V gene is TRBV5-6, the J gene TRBJ2-5, with 9 bases aligning to TRBD1. Per the germline V gene, CDR1 is SGHDT and CDR2 is YYEEEE. The ends lost 4 bases at V and 5 bases at J; junction bases unmatched: 6. The CDR3 sequence is 14 residues long. The CDR3 loop is CASSPTGGQETQYF. The CDR3 DNA is TGTGCCAGCAGCCCGACAGGGGGTCAGGAGACCCAGTACTTC.

This sequence joins TRBV5-1 and TRBJ2-7; tentative D call: TRBD1 (6 bases). Per germline, CDR1 SGHRS and CDR2 YFSETQ. The V and J ends lost 0 bases and 2 bases respectively, with 9 bases between them. The CDR3 is 14 amino acids. For the CDR3, the DNA is TGCGCCAGCAGCTTGGCCTGGGGGCCCTACGAGCAGTACTTC. It translates to CASSLAWGPYEQYF.

This clone came up once. The chain has TRBV5-1 and TRBJ2-6, with D uncertain. Per the germline V gene, CDR1 is SGHRS and CDR2 is YFSETQ. There are 15 residues in the CDR3. V shed 1 base and J shed 0 bases, with 5 bases lying between them. CDR3 loop: CASSLTVSGANVLTF. DNA for the CDR3: TGCGCCAGCAGCTTGACAGTCTCTGGGGCCAACGTCCTGACTTTC.

The chain employs TRBV6-4 and TRBJ1-1; perhaps TRBD1 as D (5 bases). The CDR3 totals 15 residues. Germline-derived CDR1 and CDR2 are MRHNA and SNTAGT. V lost 5 bases and J 5 bases, leaving 18 bases between the germline ends. CDR3 bases: TGTGCCAGCAGTTACAGCCCCGAGGAGGGGACTGAAGCTTTCTTT. This codes for CASSYSPEEGTEAFF.

The chain employs TRBV7-9 and TRBJ1-5; 10 bases line up with TRBD1. Germline values: CDR1 SEHNR, CDR2 FQNEAQ (reference sequence). Trimming removed 5 bases from V and 2 bases from J; junction bases left unmatched: 6. The CDR3 loop spans 16 amino acids. In nucleotides, the CDR3 is TGTGCCAGCAGCCCAGACGACAGGGGGCGCAATCAGCCCCAGCATTTT. Translation gives CASSPDDRGRNQPQHF.

The gene calls are TRBV5-5 and TRBJ1-1; TRBD1 aligns across 8 bases. The length of the CDR3 is 14 residues. Germline V gene data show CDR1 as SGHKS and CDR2 as YYEKEE (reference sequence). Unmatched junction bases numbered 7, after V lost 4 bases and J lost 5 bases. CDR3 amino acids: CASSVTGGGTEAFF. The CDR3 DNA reads as TGTGCCAGCAGCGTAACAGGGGGAGGGACTGAAGCTTTCTTT.

This clone occurred a few times. The rearrangement links TRBV20-1 to TRBJ2-7; D gene uncertain. The CDR3 extends over 11 amino acids. From germline, CDR1 is DFQATT and CDR2 SNEGSKA (reference sequence). Trimming took 3 bases from V and 5 from J, leaving 8 bases between them. CDR3 coding DNA: TGCAGTGCTAGTTCGGGTCACGAGCAGTACTTC. Its translation: CSASSGHEQYF.

J is TRBJ1-4 and V is TRBV6-6; weak D call: TRBD1 (5 bases). Germline-derived CDR1 and CDR2 are MNHNY and SVGAGI (reference sequence). Trimming shortened V by 6 bases and J by 5 bases, and 13 bases separated the two germline ends. CDR3 size: 14 residues. The DNA for the CDR3 is TGTGCCAGCAGCCCTGGGGGGATGAATGAAAAACTGTTTTTT. This translates into CASSPGGMNEKLFF.

This clone came up many times. The chain links TRBV4-1 to TRBJ2-3, with D perhaps TRBD1 (6 bases). Germline CDR1 MGHRA, CDR2 YSYEKL. The CDR3 loop spans 18 amino acids. Trimming removed 1 base from V and 4 bases from J, with 21 bases in between. The CDR3 sequence is CASSQAPSTGTTPDTQYF. CDR3 in DNA: TGCGCCAGCAGCCAAGCCCCCTCGACAGGAACCACCCCAGATACGCAGTATTTT.

The V call is TRBV11-2, the J call TRBJ2-2; TRBD2 matches 13 bases. Germline CDR1 and CDR2: SGHAT and FQNNGV. V trimming: 5 bases; J trimming: 0 bases; junction bases outside the gene matches: 6. The CDR3 contains 18 residues. CDR3: CASSARTSGGANTGELFF. The CDR3, as DNA: TGTGCCAGCAGCGCTCGGACTAGCGGGGGTGCGAACACCGGGGAGCTGTTTTTT.